This TCR beta chain was found in a study of shared clonotypes between healthy human individuals. CD45RA-negative memory and CD45RA+ naive subsets were split from the CD4+ cells. The germline V and J ends were trimmed by 2 bases and 6 bases, with 11 bases remaining between them. CDR1 and CDR2 (germline): LNHDA, SQIVND (reference sequence). The CDR3 covers 14 residues. As processed by the authors: Without quality scores, immunoSEQ junctional reads could not be filtered like full-length reads. Profiled with immunoSEQ multiplex PCR; TCRdb holds only in-frame clones, not every one. From that table come the V and J calls and clone size; the DNA was used to work out D and trimming. The table shows fewer than 1.6 million clones, with 97% to 99% occurring only once.

The sequenced sample was naive CD4+ T cells sorted from blood. Documented subset: CD45RA+ positively selected. This clonotype was obtained from a man under 40 in good health. The chain uses TRBV19 and TRBJ1-5; D is perhaps TRBD1 (5 bases). This CDR3 is CASSIPAGIQPQHF. The CDR3 DNA is TGTGCCAGTAGTATACCGGCAGGGATTCAGCCCCAGCATTTT.